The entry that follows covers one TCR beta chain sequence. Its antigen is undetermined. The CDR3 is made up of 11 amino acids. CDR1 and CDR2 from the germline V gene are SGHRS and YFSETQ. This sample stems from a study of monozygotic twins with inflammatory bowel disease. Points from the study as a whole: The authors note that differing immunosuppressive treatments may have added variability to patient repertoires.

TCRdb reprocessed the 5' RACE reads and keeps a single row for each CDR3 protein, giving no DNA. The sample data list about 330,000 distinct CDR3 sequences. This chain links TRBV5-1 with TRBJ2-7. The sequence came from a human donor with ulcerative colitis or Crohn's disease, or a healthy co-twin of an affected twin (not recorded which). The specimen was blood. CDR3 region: CASRSSYEQYF.